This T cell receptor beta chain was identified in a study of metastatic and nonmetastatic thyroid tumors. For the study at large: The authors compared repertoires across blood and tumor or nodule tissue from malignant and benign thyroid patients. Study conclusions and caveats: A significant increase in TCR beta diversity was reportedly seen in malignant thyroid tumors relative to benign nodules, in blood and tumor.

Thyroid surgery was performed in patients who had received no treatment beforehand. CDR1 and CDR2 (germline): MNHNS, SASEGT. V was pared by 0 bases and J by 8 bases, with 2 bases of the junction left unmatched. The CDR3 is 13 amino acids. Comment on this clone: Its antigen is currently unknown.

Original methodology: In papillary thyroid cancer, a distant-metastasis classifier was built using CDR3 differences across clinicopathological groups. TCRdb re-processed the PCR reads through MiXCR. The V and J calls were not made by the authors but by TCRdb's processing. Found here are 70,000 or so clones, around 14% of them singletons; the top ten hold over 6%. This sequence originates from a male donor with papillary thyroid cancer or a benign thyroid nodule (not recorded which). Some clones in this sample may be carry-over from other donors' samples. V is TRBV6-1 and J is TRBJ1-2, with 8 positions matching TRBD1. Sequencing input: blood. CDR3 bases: TGTGCCAGCAGTGAAGCGGGACAGGCCGGCTACACCTTC. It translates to CASSEAGQAGYTF.